The T cell receptor beta chain described here comes from a study of blood T cell repertoires in COVID-19. V dropped 2 bases and J dropped 6 bases, with 6 bases sitting between them. The germline V gene encodes CDR1 DFQATT and CDR2 SNEGSKA (reference sequence). The CDR3 loop spans 11 amino acids. Repertoires were generated with immunoSEQ multiplex PCR, while TCRdb's copy carries only in-frame clones and drops some. The sample includes 100,000 or so clones, around 83% of them seen just once. Material for sequencing was peripheral blood. The sequence was obtained from a woman of 80 years or more with acute or convalescent COVID-19. The V call is TRBV20-1, the J call TRBJ2-3; D is unclear. Here the CDR3 DNA reads TGCAGTGCTAGACTATGGGATACGCAGTATTTT. Residues: CSARLWDTQYF.